The 8 T cell receptor beta chains below were found in one sample sequenced in a study of blood T cells in healthy people across ages. A second PCR of 7 to 11 cycles used a sample-barcoded 5' primer and a J-beta primer mix. TCRdb re-called the 5' RACE reads through MiXCR, storing one row per CDR3 protein. The sample holds 650,000 or so distinct CDR3 sequences; roughly half are singletons and the top ten take approximately 13%. The source material was blood. These receptors originate from a woman aged 80 or older in good health.

The V and J genes are TRBV20-1 and TRBJ2-3, with TRBD2 matching over 7 bases. This CDR3 has 13 amino acids. J gave up 6 bases and V 2 bases, and 5 bases lay outside the gene matches. Looked up from germline, CDR1 is DFQATT and CDR2 is SNEGSKA (reference sequence). This CDR3 is CSARWDGGDTQYF. DNA of the CDR3: TGCAGTGCTAGATGGGACGGGGGGGATACGCAGTATTTT.

This clonotype turned up a few times. The rearrangement links TRBV29-1 to TRBJ2-3, with 7 bases identical to TRBD1. With V trimmed by 7 bases and J by 2 bases, 6 bases remained unmatched. CDR3 length: 13 amino acids. The V gene's germline CDR1 is SQVTM and CDR2 ANQGSEA. The DNA for the CDR3 is TGCAGCGCGAGGGGGCAGTTCACAGATACGCAGTATTTT. It specifies CSARGQFTDTQYF.

This chain uses TRBV5-5 with TRBJ2-7; D ambiguous. V gave up 5 bases and J gave up 7 bases, with 25 bases separating them. The CDR3 loop spans 16 amino acids. CDR1 SGHKS and CDR2 YYEKEE come from the germline V gene (reference sequence). The CDR3 spells CASSLRGSPSYNEQYF. The CDR3 bases are TGTGCCAGCAGTCTACGTGGAAGCCCCTCCTACAATGAGCAGTACTTC.

This clonotype was seen at least ten times. V is TRBV25-1 and J is TRBJ2-3; no clear D. The ends were cut back, 4 bases at V and 4 bases at J, with 9 bases in the middle. There are 13 residues in the CDR3. Germline CDR1 MGHDK, CDR2 SYGVNS. The CDR3 loop is CASSGAQSDTQYF. The CDR3 nucleotides are TGTGCCAGCAGTGGGGCACAGTCAGATACGCAGTATTTT.

The V call is TRBV20-1, the J call TRBJ1-4, with 7 bases aligning to TRBD1. The CDR3 spans 15 residues. CDR1 and CDR2 (germline): DFQATT, SNEGSKA (reference sequence). V trimming: 5 bases; J trimming: 5 bases; junction bases outside the gene matches: 11. The DNA for the CDR3 is TGCAGTGCTTATAAGACGACAGGGAAGAATGAAAAACTGTTTTTT. Its translation is CSAYKTTGKNEKLFF.

This chain links TRBV12-3 or TRBV12-4 with TRBJ2-7; TRBD2 matches 10 bases. With 0 bases clipped from V and 7 bases from J, the junction kept 12 bases outside the gene matches. This CDR3 contains 17 residues. This CDR3 reads CASSLARGLAGDYEQYF. In DNA form, the CDR3 reads TGTGCCAGCAGTTTAGCGCGGGGGCTAGCGGGAGATTATGAGCAGTACTTC.

This clonotype was counted ten times or more. This chain connects TRBV5-1 to TRBJ2-3; D gene uncertain. The CDR3 runs to 13 residues. From germline, CDR1 is SGHRS and CDR2 YFSETQ. V gave up 3 bases and J gave up 3 bases, with 8 bases separating them. The CDR3 sequence: CASSSRYTDTQYF. CDR3 coding DNA: TGCGCCAGCAGCTCCCGATATACAGATACGCAGTATTTT.

This clonotype came up many times. The J gene is TRBJ2-5, the V gene TRBV7-9; D gene unclear. V dropped 3 bases and J dropped 4 bases, with 12 bases sitting between them. The CDR3 is 14 residues long. CDR1 and CDR2 (germline): SEHNR, FQNEAQ (reference sequence). The CDR3: CASSFLTLLETQYF. DNA of the CDR3: TGTGCCAGCAGCTTCCTGACCCTGTTAGAGACCCAGTACTTC.